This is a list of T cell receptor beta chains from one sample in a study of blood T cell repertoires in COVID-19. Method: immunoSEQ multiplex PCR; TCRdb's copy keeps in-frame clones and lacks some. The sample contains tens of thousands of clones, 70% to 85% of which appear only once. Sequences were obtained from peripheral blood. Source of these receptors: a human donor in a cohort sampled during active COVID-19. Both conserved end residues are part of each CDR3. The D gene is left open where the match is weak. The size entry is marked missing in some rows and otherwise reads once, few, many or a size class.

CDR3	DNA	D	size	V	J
CASSVVGTGVSPLHF	TGTGCCAGCAGCGTAGTGGGGACAGGGGTATCACCCCTCCACTTT	TRBD1	.	TRBV9	TRBJ1-6
CASSWGTGANQPQHF	TGTGCCAGCAGCTGGGGGACAGGGGCCAATCAGCCCCAGCATTTT	TRBD1	.	TRBV5-6	TRBJ1-5
CASSPRDTRGETQYF	TGTGCCAGCAGTCCCCGGGACACAAGGGGAGAGACCCAGTACTTC	.	.	TRBV27	TRBJ2-5
CSVEDRQGARTDTQYF	TGCAGCGTTGAAGATCGTCAGGGGGCCCGCACAGATACGCAGTATTTT	TRBD1	.	TRBV29-1	TRBJ2-3
CASSPQTGGDGYTF	TGTGCCAGCTCCCCGCAGACAGGGGGCGATGGCTACACCTTC	TRBD1	once	TRBV18	TRBJ1-2
CASSSGQGFTEAFF	TGTGCCAGCAGTTCAGGACAGGGTTTCACTGAAGCTTTCTTT	TRBD1	.	TRBV6-5	TRBJ1-1
CASSQDWGTGGLQPQHF	TGCGCCAGCAGCCAAGATTGGGGGACAGGGGGCCTTCAGCCCCAGCATTTT	TRBD1	.	TRBV4-3	TRBJ1-5
CASSLAGQVIYNEQFF	TGCGCCAGCAGCTTGGCCGGTCAGGTTATCTACAATGAGCAGTTCTTC	.	.	TRBV5-1	TRBJ2-1
CASRGGLSSYEQYF	TGTGCCAGCAGAGGAGGGCTTAGCTCCTACGAGCAGTACTTC	.	.	TRBV25-1	TRBJ2-7
CAWRGGSSGANVLTF	TGTGCCTGGAGAGGAGGATCCTCTGGGGCCAACGTCCTGACTTTC	.	.	TRBV30	TRBJ2-6
CASSYEAAYGYTF	TGTGCCAGCAGTTACGAGGCCGCTTATGGCTACACCTTC	.	.	TRBV6-2/TRBV6-3	TRBJ1-2
CASSPRVAGGTDTQYF	TGTGCCAGCTCACCACGGGTAGCGGGGGGCACAGATACGCAGTATTTT	TRBD2	.	TRBV18	TRBJ2-3
CASSPRTRFVTDTQYF	TGTGCCAGCAGCCCCCGCACAAGATTCGTCACAGATACGCAGTATTTT	.	once	TRBV7-9	TRBJ2-3
CASSLGGGGNYGYTF	TGTGCCAGCAGTCTTGGTGGAGGGGGCAATTATGGCTACACCTTC	TRBD1	.	TRBV6-5	TRBJ1-2
CASSEFGGRDEFF	TGTGCCAGCAGTGAATTTGGGGGCAGGGATGAGTTCTTC	.	.	TRBV25-1	TRBJ2-1
CASSLRETGEKLFF	TGTGCCAGTAGTCTCCGTGAGACAGGTGAAAAACTGTTTTTT	.	.	TRBV19	TRBJ1-4
CASTDTEVQQFF	TGTGCCAGCACCGACACGGAGGTACAGCAGTTCTTC	.	.	TRBV7-9	TRBJ2-1
CASSFGLAGGGYGANVLTF	TGTGCCAGCAGTTTCGGACTAGCGGGAGGTGGATATGGGGCCAACGTCCTGACTTTC	TRBD2	.	TRBV6-2/TRBV6-3	TRBJ2-6
CASSQAKIWPGGELFF	TGTGCCAGCAGCCAAGCGAAGATCTGGCCGGGAGGGGAGCTGTTTTTT	.	.	TRBV3-1/TRBV3-2	TRBJ2-2
CASSYTWEQYF	TGTGCCAGCAGTTACACATGGGAGCAGTACTTC	.	.	TRBV6-2/TRBV6-3	TRBJ2-7
CASSALTSGGARKQYF	TGTGCCAGCAGCGCCTTGACTAGCGGGGGAGCCAGAAAGCAGTATTTT	TRBD2	.	TRBV7-3	TRBJ2-3
CATSTPGQGDHEQYF	TGTGCCACCAGCACCCCCGGACAGGGAGACCACGAGCAGTACTTC	TRBD1	.	TRBV15	TRBJ2-7